The 9 T cell receptor beta chains below come from one sample, sequenced in a study of blood T cell repertoires in COVID-19. Profiled with immunoSEQ multiplex PCR; TCRdb holds only in-frame clones, not every one. Counted here are about 16,000 clones, approximately 89% occurring once; the ten biggest clones make up 12%. The source material was peripheral blood. The receptor source for this set is a human donor in a cohort sampled during active COVID-19.

The chain employs TRBV4-2 and TRBJ2-1, with 8 bases matching TRBD1. Losses at the gene ends were 0 bases for V and 1 base for J; bases not matched to a gene: 2. The germline V gene has CDR1 LGHNA and CDR2 YNFKEQ. The CDR3 covers 16 residues. This CDR3 is CASSQDWDRSYNEQFF. The CDR3 DNA is TGTGCCAGCAGCCAAGATTGGGACAGGTCCTACAATGAGCAGTTCTTC.

The chain employs TRBV29-1 and TRBJ2-1; D gene unclear. This CDR3 comprises 13 residues. V was trimmed by 0 bases and J by 8 bases, leaving 11 bases between them. CDR1 and CDR2 (germline): SQVTM, ANQGSEA. The CDR3 protein is CSVEDTLGYEQFF. CDR3 in DNA: TGCAGCGTTGAAGACACCCTCGGTTATGAGCAGTTCTTC.

The genes are TRBV4-1 and TRBJ2-3; D not resolved. The CDR3 consists of 14 residues. V was shortened by 2 bases and J by 3 bases, with 9 bases between the two germline ends. Germline-derived CDR1 and CDR2 are MGHRA and YSYEKL. The CDR3 protein is CASSQRSETDTQYF. The CDR3 DNA reads as TGCGCCAGCAGCCAACGAAGCGAAACAGATACGCAGTATTTT.

The chain combines TRBV3-1 (or the pseudogene TRBV3-2) with TRBJ2-7; D possibly corresponds to TRBD1 (5 bases). CDR3 length equals 14 residues. Germline assignment: CDR1 LGHDT and CDR2 YNNKEL (reference sequence). V lost 0 bases, J lost 2 bases, and 8 bases lay in between. The CDR3 region is CASSQEHRTYEQYF. As DNA, the CDR3 is TGTGCCAGCAGCCAAGAGCACAGGACCTACGAGCAGTACTTC.

The rearrangement joins TRBV15 to TRBJ2-7; D may be TRBD1 (6 bases). Germline V lookup: CDR1 LNHNV, CDR2 YYDKDF (reference sequence). This CDR3 is built from 14 residues. Deletions cut 1 base from V and 3 bases from J, with 10 bases between. The CDR3 nucleotides read TGTGCCACCAGCAGAGGTAGAGGGGGCTACGAGCAGTACTTC. Translated, it gives CATSRGRGGYEQYF.

The J gene is TRBJ2-3, the V gene TRBV3-1 (or the pseudogene TRBV3-2), with 10 bases identical to TRBD1. The CDR3 has 14 amino acids. The V segment lost 1 base and the J segment 5 bases; nucleotides outside the gene matches: 0. Germline CDR1 LGHDT, CDR2 YNNKEL (reference sequence). The CDR3 region is CASSQGTGGDTQYF. The CDR3 DNA follows: TGTGCCAGCAGCCAAGGGACAGGGGGAGATACGCAGTATTTT.

This chain connects TRBV6-1 to TRBJ2-1; D possibly corresponds to TRBD2 (7 bases). Trimming took off 2 bases at V and 7 bases at J, with 12 bases between the two ends. The CDR3 is 14 amino acids. Germline CDR1 reads MNHNS; CDR2 reads SASEGT. CDR3 region: CASSEWGRGNEQFF. The CDR3 region has the DNA TGTGCCAGCAGTGAATGGGGGCGGGGGAATGAGCAGTTCTTC.

The rearrangement uses TRBV5-4 and TRBJ1-2; tentative D call: TRBD1 (6 bases). The length of the CDR3 is 14 residues. Trimming left V 4 bases short and J 2 bases short, with 12 bases between. CDR1 is SGHNT and CDR2 is YYREEE in the germline V gene (reference sequence). The CDR3 sequence: CASSEQGWNYGYTF. The DNA of the CDR3 is TGTGCCAGCAGCGAACAGGGATGGAACTATGGCTACACCTTC.

About this clone itself: Other DNA sequences within the sample encode an identical CDR3. This sequence joins TRBV12-3 or TRBV12-4 and TRBJ2-6; D is unclear. The V end lost 6 bases, the J end lost 4 bases, and 7 bases lay between the germline ends. This CDR3 has 13 amino acids. The CDR3 DNA is TGTGCCAGCAGCAGTTCAGGGGCCAACGTCCTGACTTTC. This encodes CASSSSGANVLTF.